Only a few counts were recorded for the clone carrying this T cell receptor beta chain. The antigen is unknown. These data are taken from a study of T cell repertoires in cytomegalovirus infection. Study in general: Based on public TCR beta signatures, there were indications of CMV infection and of a matching HLA type.

One entry per CDR3 protein results from TCRdb running MiXCR on the reads. The table lists some 700,000 distinct CDR3 sequences, around 35% of them singletons. Study outcomes and limitations: HLA-C-restricted, CMV-specific TCR beta clonotypes were dominant ex vivo. Cumulated frequencies of public TCR beta families served to identify carriers of CMV plus the relevant HLA.

This receptor was obtained from a human donor in good health (CMV status not recorded). Some clones in this sample may be carry-over from other donors' samples. The sample here was cultured PBMCs, taken from culture after CMV antigen stimulation.

The CDR3 coding sequence is TGTGCCAGCAGCCAAGGAGGGAGCTACACCTTC. Its protein is CASSQGGSYTF. The chain is built from TRBV3-1 and TRBJ1-2; D not certain. Trimming took off 1 base at V and 9 bases at J, with 6 bases between the two ends. CDR1 is LGHDT, CDR2 YNNKEL, per germline (reference sequence). The CDR3 contains 11 residues.